This T cell receptor beta chain appears in the sequencing data of a study of T cell repertoires in cytomegalovirus infection. Whole-study context: Recently identified HLA-C-restricted CMV epitopes were used, and well-studied HLA-B-restricted CMV epitopes were used as well.

Whole-study results and caveats: HLA-C-restricted, CMV-specific TCR beta clonotypes were dominant ex vivo.

One entry per CDR3 protein, called by TCRdb with MiXCR from the reads. This sample yields a few hundred thousand distinct CDR3 sequences, of which just under 40% are seen a single time; around 46% belongs to the top ten. The germline CDR1 and CDR2 sequences are MGHRA and YSYEKL. Trimming shortened V by 2 bases and J by 4 bases, and 14 bases separated the two germline ends. The CDR3 extends over 15 amino acids. This clonotype was seen a few times. Its antigen is as yet unknown. The receptor was derived from a human donor in good health (CMV status not recorded). Some clones in this sample may be carry-over from other donors' samples. The sample was cultured PBMCs, taken from culture after CMV antigen stimulation. The rearrangement uses TRBV4-1 and TRBJ1-2; perhaps TRBD1 as D (6 bases). CDR3 bases: TGCGCCAGCAGCCAACCTATGACAGGACGCTATGGCTACACCTTC. As protein: CASSQPMTGRYGYTF.